This TCR beta chain originates from a study of T cell responses to AZD1222 COVID-19 vaccine. Study-level findings and limits: In a largely white British group with more females than males, clonal diversity was possibly underestimated. Compared with day 0, the breadth and depth of the Spike-specific TCR repertoire rose significantly after two doses of AZD1222. No day 14 peak samples; only post-peak repertoires were characterized.

TCRdb's copy holds only in-frame clones and misses some; the assay was immunoSEQ multiplex PCR. The sample contains 93,000 or so clones, 90% of which appear only once. Comments on this clone: Antigen unknown.

This CDR3 is built from 19 residues. Sequenced here: peripheral blood, sampled on day 0 of AZD1222 vaccination. This chain uses TRBV21-1 with TRBJ2-1. TRBV21-1 is annotated as a pseudogene. The TCR sequence derives from an adult in good health. The CDR3 here is CASSKRVARVVPRKNEQFF. The CDR3 DNA is TGTGCCAGCAGCAAAAGGGTAGCTAGGGTGGTCCCGCGAAAGAATGAGCAGTTCTTC.